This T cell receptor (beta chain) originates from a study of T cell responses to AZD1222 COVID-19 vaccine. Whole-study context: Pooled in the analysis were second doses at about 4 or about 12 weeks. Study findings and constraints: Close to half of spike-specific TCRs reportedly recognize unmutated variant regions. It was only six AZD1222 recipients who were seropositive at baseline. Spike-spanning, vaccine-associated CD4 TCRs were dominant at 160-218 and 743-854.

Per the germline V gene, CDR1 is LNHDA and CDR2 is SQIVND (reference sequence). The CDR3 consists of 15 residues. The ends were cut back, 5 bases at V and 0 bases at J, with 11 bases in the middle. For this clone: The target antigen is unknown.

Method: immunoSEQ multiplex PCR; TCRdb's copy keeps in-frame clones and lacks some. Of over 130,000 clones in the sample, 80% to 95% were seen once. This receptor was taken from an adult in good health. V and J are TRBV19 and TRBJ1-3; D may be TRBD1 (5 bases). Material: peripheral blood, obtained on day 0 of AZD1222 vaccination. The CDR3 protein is CASSAGQDSGNTIYF. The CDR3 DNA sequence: TGTGCCAGTAGTGCAGGACAAGACTCTGGAAACACCATATATTTT.